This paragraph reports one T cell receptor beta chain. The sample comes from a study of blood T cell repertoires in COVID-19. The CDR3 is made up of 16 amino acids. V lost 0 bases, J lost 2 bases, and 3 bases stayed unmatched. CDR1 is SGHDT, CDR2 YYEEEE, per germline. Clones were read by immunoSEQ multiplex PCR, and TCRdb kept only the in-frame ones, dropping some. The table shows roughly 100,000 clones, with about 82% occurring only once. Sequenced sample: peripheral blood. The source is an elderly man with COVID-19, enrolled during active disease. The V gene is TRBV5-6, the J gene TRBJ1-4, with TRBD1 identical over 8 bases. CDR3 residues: CASSLATGATNEKLFF. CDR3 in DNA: TGTGCCAGCAGCTTGGCGACAGGGGCCACTAATGAAAAACTGTTTTTT.